The next 28 T cell receptor beta chains were all read from a single sample in a study of OX40 agonist ivuxolimab in advanced cancers. Profiling relied on immunoSEQ multiplex PCR, and the TCRdb table lists in-frame clones only, not all of them. The repertoire holds roughly 15,000 clones, with roughly four fifths as singletons. This specimen consisted of CD4+ or CD8+ T cells sorted from blood, obtained in a trial of the OX40 agonist ivuxolimab. The receptors were gathered from an adult with an advanced solid tumor such as melanoma, head and neck, liver or kidney cancer.

The genes are TRBV4-1 and TRBJ2-7; no clear D gene. The CDR3 extends over 14 amino acids. Trimming left V 3 bases short and J 4 bases short, with 13 bases between. Germline lookup yields CDR1 MGHRA and CDR2 YSYEKL. CDR3 in DNA: TGCGCCAGCAGCCATCTTGGACGGCCTTACGAGCAGTACTTC. It translates to CASSHLGRPYEQYF.

V gene TRBV27 combines with J gene TRBJ2-1; 9 nucleotides line up with TRBD1. Germline values: CDR1 MNHEY, CDR2 SMNVEV (reference sequence). After removal of 4 bases from V and 3 bases from J, the junction contained 16 bases not matched to a gene. The CDR3 has 19 amino acids. CDR3 sequence reads: CASSSWTGEGGLGYNEQFF. Written as DNA, the CDR3 is TGTGCCAGCAGTTCTTGGACAGGGGAAGGAGGGCTTGGCTACAATGAGCAGTTCTTC.

A few counts support this clone. The chain links TRBV6-5 to TRBJ1-2, with a weak D call TRBD1 (5 bases). The germline V gene has CDR1 MNHEY and CDR2 SVGAGI. This CDR3 has 14 residues. V lost 3 bases to trimming and J lost 5 bases, with 13 bases between them. This CDR3 is CASSYYRTGYGYTF. The CDR3 DNA follows: TGTGCCAGCAGTTATTACAGGACCGGGTATGGCTACACCTTC.

This clone was counted once. The chain recombines TRBV7-2 with TRBJ2-3, with D perhaps matching TRBD2 (5 bases). Germline CDR1 reads SGHTA; CDR2 reads FQGNSA. Trimming pared 4 bases from V and 6 bases from J, leaving 14 bases between. CDR3 length equals 14 residues. In DNA form, the CDR3 reads TGTGCCAGCAGCTCGACTATCTTCGGTGATACGCAGTATTTT. Its translation is CASSSTIFGDTQYF.

There are a few counts of this clone. The J gene is TRBJ2-7, the V gene TRBV5-4; tentative D call: TRBD2 (5 bases). Trimming took 4 bases from V and 3 from J, leaving 8 bases between them. The germline V gene has CDR1 SGHNT and CDR2 YYREEE (reference sequence). This CDR3 region has 12 residues. DNA of the CDR3: TGTGCCAGCAGCACGGGATTCTACGAGCAGTACTTC. As protein: CASSTGFYEQYF.

CDR3 sequence reads: CASSVGLAESYEQYF. DNA of the CDR3: TGTGCCAGCAGCGTAGGACTAGCGGAGTCCTACGAGCAGTACTTC. The rearrangement uses TRBV9 and TRBJ2-7, with 9 bases that match TRBD2. Germline CDR1 and CDR2: SGDLS and YYNGEE. V shed 0 bases, J shed 1 base, and the junction held 2 bases outside the gene matches. The CDR3 totals 15 residues.

The chain employs TRBV7-8 and TRBJ1-1; D is perhaps TRBD1 (5 bases). V lost 3 bases, J lost 5 bases, and 13 bases lay in between. CDR1 and CDR2 from the germline V gene are SGHVS and FQNEAQ. The CDR3 runs to 14 residues. CDR3 DNA sequence: TGTGCCAGCAGCTTGGGACTCTCTGGGACTGAAGCTTTCTTT. This gives the protein CASSLGLSGTEAFF.

This chain connects TRBV5-6 to TRBJ1-2; 7 bases line up with TRBD1. The CDR3 covers 17 residues. Germline CDR1 is SGHDT and CDR2 is YYEEEE. Germline trimming cut 0 bases from V and 3 bases from J; bases unmatched to any gene: 11. For the CDR3, the DNA is TGTGCCAGCAGCTTGGGTCCGACAGGGAGTGGCGACTATGGCTACACCTTC. Protein product: CASSLGPTGSGDYGYTF.

This clone was recorded once. The V gene is TRBV7-9, the J gene TRBJ2-5, with 7 bases fitting TRBD2. The J call is in doubt because the DNA end fits TRBJ2-7 better. This CDR3 spans 16 amino acids. Per the germline V gene, CDR1 is SEHNR and CDR2 is FQNEAQ (reference sequence). The CDR3 reads CASSNPKRGPNYEQYF. CDR3 bases: TGTGCCAGCAGCAATCCAAAGCGGGGTCCCAACTACGAGCAGTACTTC.

V and J are TRBV11-2 and TRBJ2-7; D call uncertain. CDR1 and CDR2 from the germline V gene are SGHAT and FQNNGV. V was cut by 2 bases and J by 0 bases, with 8 bases left in between. The CDR3 loop spans 14 amino acids. CDR3 nucleotide sequence: TGTGCCAGCAGCTTAAATTTGGTCTCCTACGAGCAGTACTTC. This sequence encodes CASSLNLVSYEQYF.

J is TRBJ2-1 and V is TRBV11-3; maybe TRBD2 (6 bases). V lost 3 bases, J lost 6 bases, and 15 bases lay in between. CDR1 and CDR2 from the germline V gene are SGHNT and YENEEA. CDR3 size: 15 residues. The CDR3 sequence is CASSFREDPFNEQFF. The CDR3 DNA reads as TGTGCCAGCAGCTTCAGGGAGGATCCTTTCAATGAGCAGTTCTTC.

The chain joins TRBV6-5 to TRBJ2-1; TRBD2 matches 9 bases. With V trimmed by 5 bases and J by 3 bases, 5 bases remained unmatched. Germline loops: CDR1 MNHEY, CDR2 SVGAGI. CDR3 length: 15 residues. The CDR3 nucleotides read TGTGCCAGCAGTATGACTAGCGGAGTCTACAATGAGCAGTTCTTC. Translation: CASSMTSGVYNEQFF.

Here the CDR3 DNA reads TGTGCCAGCAGCCAAGAACAAACCGGGACTAGCGGCACAGATACGCAGTATTTT. It is translated as CASSQEQTGTSGTDTQYF. This chain links TRBV4-2 with TRBJ2-3, with TRBD2 matching 10 bases. After removal of 0 bases from V and 1 base from J, the junction contained 7 bases not matched to a gene. The germline V gene has CDR1 LGHNA and CDR2 YNFKEQ. This CDR3 spans 18 amino acids.

This clone was seen a single time. The rearrangement uses TRBV5-1 and TRBJ2-3; D is ambiguous. There are 11 residues in the CDR3. V lost 2 bases, J lost 3 bases, and 1 base lay in between. Germline V CDR1 and CDR2: SGHRS, YFSETQ. The DNA of the CDR3 is TGCGCCAGCAGCTTAACAGATACGCAGTATTTT. This sequence encodes CASSLTDTQYF.

The rearrangement joins TRBV4-2 to TRBJ2-3, with 11 bases matching TRBD2. The V segment lost 1 base and the J segment 3 bases; nucleotides outside the gene matches: 0. Looked up from germline, CDR1 is LGHNA and CDR2 is YNFKEQ. The CDR3 covers 15 residues. The CDR3: CASSQVAGGTDTQYF. The CDR3 coding sequence is TGTGCCAGCAGCCAAGTAGCGGGAGGGACAGATACGCAGTATTTT.

The chain carries TRBV4-3 and TRBJ2-7; 10 positions agree with TRBD1. Germline CDR1 LGHNA, CDR2 YSLEER. Unmatched junction bases numbered 3, after V lost 0 bases and J lost 4 bases. The CDR3 runs to 15 residues. The CDR3 DNA is TGCGCCAGCAGCCAAGAGACAGGGGGCTCGTACGAGCAGTACTTC. Translated, it gives CASSQETGGSYEQYF.

This sequence joins TRBV5-8 and TRBJ2-2, with a weak D call TRBD2 (6 bases). This CDR3 region has 16 residues. Germline assignment: CDR1 SGHTS and CDR2 YDEGEE. Trimming removed 5 bases from V and 5 bases from J, with 19 bases in between. Here the CDR3 DNA reads TGTGCCAGCAGTTTCCGGGACTCCCGTTATACCGGGGAGCTGTTTTTT. Translation gives CASSFRDSRYTGELFF.

V gene TRBV27 combines with J gene TRBJ2-7, with D possibly matching TRBD2 (6 bases). In germline, CDR1 is MNHEY, CDR2 SMNVEV (reference sequence). V was trimmed by 3 bases and J by 4 bases, leaving 16 bases between them. The CDR3 runs 15 residues. This CDR3 is CASSFDPGGPYEQYF. The CDR3 region has the DNA TGTGCCAGCAGTTTTGACCCCGGAGGGCCTTACGAGCAGTACTTC.

The rearrangement links TRBV5-5 to TRBJ2-3; TRBD1 agrees at 9 bases. Unmatched junction bases numbered 12, after V lost 7 bases and J lost 3 bases. The CDR3 has 16 amino acids. Per the germline V gene, CDR1 is SGHKS and CDR2 is YYEKEE (reference sequence). CDR3 protein: CASDEGGTGTTDTQYF. Written as DNA, the CDR3 is TGTGCCAGCGATGAGGGCGGGACAGGGACTACAGATACGCAGTATTTT.

V gene TRBV5-6 combines with J gene TRBJ1-5; 7 bases match TRBD1. CDR1 and CDR2 (germline): SGHDT, YYEEEE. Unmatched junction bases numbered 5, after V lost 2 bases and J lost 0 bases. The CDR3 sequence is 16 residues long. As DNA, the CDR3 is TGTGCCAGCAGCTTTCACAGACAGGGTAGCAATCAGCCCCAGCATTTT. The encoded protein is CASSFHRQGSNQPQHF.

The chain links TRBV11-1 to TRBJ2-7, with TRBD1 matching 12 bases. The CDR3 spans 14 residues. Germline CDR1 SGHAT, CDR2 FQDESV (reference sequence). The V and J ends lost 4 bases and 4 bases, in that order; junction bases with no gene match: 2. The CDR3 region is CASSSGQGAYEQYF. Here the CDR3 DNA reads TGTGCCAGCAGCTCGGGACAGGGGGCGTACGAGCAGTACTTC.

The chain links TRBV5-4 to TRBJ2-1, with TRBD2 as a possible D gene (5 bases). CDR1 is SGHNT and CDR2 is YYREEE in the germline V gene (reference sequence). The ends were cut back, 0 bases at V and 5 bases at J, with 9 bases in the middle. This CDR3 is 14 amino acids long. CDR3 DNA: TGTGCCAGCAGCTTGGAACTAGAGGACAATGAGCAGTTCTTC. Amino acids: CASSLELEDNEQFF.

The J gene is TRBJ2-7, the V gene TRBV7-2, with a weak D call TRBD1 (6 bases). Germline CDR1 and CDR2: SGHTA and FQGNSA. This CDR3 has 14 amino acids. V gave up 1 base and J gave up 5 bases, with 12 bases separating them. The CDR3 nucleotides read TGTGCCAGCAGCTTAGTGACAGGTTCGGACGAGCAGTACTTC. Amino acid sequence: CASSLVTGSDEQYF.

The chain uses TRBV9 and TRBJ2-5; D may correspond to TRBD1 or TRBD2 (7 bases each). Trimming removed 4 bases at V and 5 bases at J, with 12 bases between. CDR1 SGDLS and CDR2 YYNGEE come from the germline V gene. The CDR3 totals 13 residues. The CDR3 DNA follows: TGTGCCAGCAGCTCCCAGGGGGGGGAGACCCAGTACTTC. Translating gives CASSSQGGETQYF.

The J gene is TRBJ1-2, the V gene TRBV6-5; D not certain. Germline CDR1 reads MNHEY; CDR2 reads SVGAGI. The CDR3 is made up of 14 amino acids. Between the trimmed V and J ends, which lost 5 bases and 3 bases, there was a span of 13 bases. The DNA of the CDR3 is TGTGCCAGCAGTCTTGCGGGCGCATACTATGGCTACACCTTC. This gives the protein CASSLAGAYYGYTF.

In DNA form, the CDR3 reads TGTGCCAGCTCACGAAACAGAAATTCACCCCTCCACTTT. It encodes CASSRNRNSPLHF. J is TRBJ1-6 and V is TRBV18; D ambiguous. V was pared by 4 bases and J by 7 bases, with 8 bases between. The V gene's germline CDR1 is KGHSH and CDR2 LQKENI. The CDR3 spans 13 residues.

The rearrangement links TRBV5-1 to TRBJ1-4, with D hard to call. Trimming left V 2 bases short and J 0 bases short, with 5 bases between. Germline CDR1 is SGHRS and CDR2 is YFSETQ. This CDR3 is 14 amino acids long. The CDR3 coding sequence is TGCGCCAGCAGCTTTGAAGCAACTAATGAAAAACTGTTTTTT. Its protein product is CASSFEATNEKLFF.

The rearrangement uses TRBV6-9 and TRBJ2-7; D is undetermined. V shed 5 bases and J shed 4 bases, with 6 bases lying between them. The CDR3 is made up of 11 amino acids. CDR1 is MNHGY and CDR2 is SVAAGI in the germline V gene. DNA for the CDR3: TGTGCCAGCAGTACCCAATACGAGCAGTACTTC. Its protein is CASSTQYEQYF.